The present TCR beta chain was sequenced within a study of blood T cell repertoires in COVID-19. Turning to the study itself: The study drew acute and convalescent COVID-19 samples from the United States, Italy and Spain. The analysed material was cDNA or gDNA that came from T cells, B-cell-depleted T cells, or PBMCs.

With 6 bases removed from V and 1 base from J, the gap between germline ends came to 9 bases. Germline CDR1 reads ENHRY; CDR2 reads SYGVKD. This CDR3 contains 13 residues. Study processing details: Amplified reference gene primers provided the basis for estimating nucleated cell counts. TCRdb keeps only in-frame clones here, not all; method: immunoSEQ multiplex PCR. From that table come the V and J calls and clone size; the DNA was used to work out D and trimming. The sample holds some 77,000 clones, roughly 90% seen once. V and J are TRBV10-3 and TRBJ2-5; weak D call: TRBD2 (6 bases). Sequencing input: peripheral blood. This receptor was taken from an elderly woman with active or convalescent COVID-19. CDR3 DNA: TGTGCCATCAGGAGGGACTTCCAAGAGACCCAGTACTTC. It specifies CAIRRDFQETQYF.